The present T cell receptor (beta chain) was sequenced within a study of blood T cell repertoires in COVID-19. For the study at large: Material from acute and convalescent COVID-19 was sourced from the United States, Italy and Spain. T cells, B-cell-depleted T cells, or PBMCs supplied cDNA or gDNA.

How the authors handled the data: Cell counts per sample came from amplifying reference gene primers. TCRdb's table, derived via immunoSEQ multiplex PCR, lists solely in-frame clones and lacks some. Clonal size and the V and J genes are those of that table, whereas D and trimming came from the DNA. The repertoire holds around 220,000 clones, with roughly 82% as singletons. Turning to this clone: The identical CDR3 is also encoded by other nucleotide sequences in the sample.

V was pared by 4 bases and J by 3 bases, with 9 bases between. The V gene's germline CDR1 is SGHTA and CDR2 FQGNSA. This CDR3 spans 13 amino acids. Sequencing was carried out using peripheral blood. This rearrangement joins TRBV7-2 to TRBJ1-1, with D possibly TRBD1 on 5 matching bases. The clonotype was recovered from a woman of 80 years or more with active or convalescent COVID-19. The CDR3 nucleotides are TGTGCCAGCAGCTCGCAGGGTTACACTGAAGCTTTCTTT. Amino acid sequence: CASSSQGYTEAFF.